The 9 T cell receptor beta chains in this list originate from one sample, sequenced in a study of beta chain features in type 1 diabetes. The study's findings and limits: Shortening of TCRB CDR3s, moderate but significant, appeared in all four CD4+ subsets of Type 1 diabetes patients.

The antigens for these receptors are not known. Expressed TCRB transcripts were sequenced after all isolated RNA was converted to cDNA. Libraries were prepared by immunoSEQ multiplex PCR; TCRdb keeps only in-frame clonotypes and omits some of them. The sample records about 700,000 clones, under 15% being singletons. Material for sequencing was naive CD4+ T cells from blood. Receptors were obtained from a man younger than 35 with type 1 diabetes.

V gene TRBV10-3 combines with J gene TRBJ2-7; D gene unclear. The V gene's germline CDR1 is ENHRY and CDR2 SYGVKD. V shed 6 bases and J shed 3 bases, with 9 bases lying between them. The CDR3 is 12 residues long. Here the CDR3 reads CAIRDTNYEQYF. The CDR3 nucleotides read TGTGCCATCAGGGATACGAACTACGAGCAGTACTTC.

This chain joins TRBV14 and TRBJ2-5; D gene unclear. V lost 0 bases and J lost 1, with 9 bases in between. The CDR3 extends over 15 amino acids. Germline CDR1 is SGHDN and CDR2 is FVKESK. The DNA for the CDR3 is TGTGCCAGCAGCCAAGACAGTGGCAGCCAAGAGACCCAGTACTTC. Its translation: CASSQDSGSQETQYF.

This chain links TRBV6-1 with TRBJ2-7; 10 positions agree with TRBD1. The length of the CDR3 is 11 residues. V shed 11 bases, J shed 3 bases, and the junction held 1 base outside the gene matches. Germline CDR1 and CDR2: MNHNS and SASEGT. CDR3 residues: CAGDRGYEQYF. In nucleotides, the CDR3 is TGTGCCGGGGACAGGGGCTACGAGCAGTACTTC.

V is TRBV6-1 and J is TRBJ2-3; 7 nucleotides match TRBD1. V lost 10 bases to trimming and J lost 2 bases; unmatched junction nucleotides: 9. Germline V gene lookup returns CDR1 MNHNS and CDR2 SASEGT. This CDR3 has 14 residues. CDR3 protein: CATLPGQNTDTQYF. The CDR3 nucleotides are TGTGCCACCTTACCGGGACAGAACACAGATACGCAGTATTTT.

The J gene is TRBJ1-1, the V gene TRBV5-4, with D maybe TRBD1 (5 bases). Trimming pared 6 bases from V and 4 bases from J, leaving 19 bases between. Germline CDR1 reads SGHNT; CDR2 reads YYREEE (reference sequence). The CDR3 is made up of 15 amino acids. Written as DNA, the CDR3 is TGTGCCAGCAACCTCTGGGTATCGGGGGGCACTGAAGCTTTCTTT. Its protein is CASNLWVSGGTEAFF.

The rearrangement uses TRBV5-1 and TRBJ1-2; D is ambiguous. In germline, CDR1 is SGHRS, CDR2 YFSETQ. The length of the CDR3 is 11 residues. V shed 7 bases and J shed 3 bases, with 7 bases lying between them. The CDR3 spells CASSQDYGYTF. Here the CDR3 DNA reads TGCGCCAGCTCCCAGGACTATGGCTACACCTTC.

This clone showed up just a few times. The gene calls are TRBV5-4 and TRBJ2-1; 7 positions match TRBD2. The CDR3 is made up of 15 amino acids. From germline, CDR1 is SGHNT and CDR2 YYREEE (reference sequence). J gave up 7 bases and V 4 bases, and 11 bases lay outside the gene matches. The CDR3 is CASSTRGNLRNEQFF. As DNA, the CDR3 is TGTGCCAGCAGCACGCGGGGGAACCTACGGAATGAGCAGTTCTTC.

The rearrangement uses TRBV2 and TRBJ1-1; D ambiguous. V gave up 1 base and J gave up 0 bases, with 3 bases separating them. The CDR3 contains 13 residues. Germline CDR1 SNHLY, CDR2 FYNNEI. The CDR3 sequence is CASSEELNTEAFF. DNA for the CDR3: TGTGCCAGCAGTGAAGAGCTGAACACTGAAGCTTTCTTT.

Notes on this clone: The same CDR3 can be traced to other DNA sequences in this sample. V and J are TRBV30 and TRBJ1-5; TRBD1 might be the D (5 bases). The CDR3 has 14 residues. V gave up 0 bases and J gave up 4 bases, with 10 bases separating them. Per the germline V gene, CDR1 is GTSNPN and CDR2 is SVGIG (reference sequence). The CDR3 region has the DNA TGTGCCTGGAGTGTACCTGGGGGGAATCAGCCCCAGCATTTT. Its translation is CAWSVPGGNQPQHF.